The rows below give T cell receptor beta chains drawn from one sample of a study of T cells in localized non-small cell lung cancer. The table came from immunoSEQ multiplex PCR; TCRdb's copy has only in-frame clones and leaves some out. The table lists about 45,000 clones, 91% of them singletons. Specimen: PBMCs, collected before any cancer treatment. Receptors originate from a woman aged 35 to 70 with stage II lung adenocarcinoma. Each CDR3 is given with its conserved first and last residue. Fields, in order: J gene, V gene, clone size, D gene, CDR3 DNA, CDR3 protein. D genes are given only for firm matches. Where a row states a size, it is once, few, many or the class of an expanded clone; other rows omit it.

j_call: TRBJ1-4; v_call: TRBV6-5; clone_size: NA; d_call: NA; cdr3_nt: TGTGCCAGCAGTTATAATCGGCCAGTTGATTTT; cdr3_aa: CASSYNRPVDF
j_call: TRBJ1-3; v_call: TRBV28; clone_size: few; d_call: NA; cdr3_nt: TGTGCCAGCAGTTTGTACTTCGACACCATATATTTT; cdr3_aa: CASSLYFDTIYF
j_call: TRBJ2-7; v_call: TRBV7-6; clone_size: NA; d_call: TRBD2; cdr3_nt: TGTGCCAGCAGTCCCACTAGCGGGGGATCCTACGAGCAGTACTTC; cdr3_aa: CASSPTSGGSYEQYF
j_call: TRBJ1-2; v_call: TRBV14; clone_size: few; d_call: NA; cdr3_nt: TGTGCCAGCAGCCCGCAAGACAGATATGGCTACACCTTC; cdr3_aa: CASSPQDRYGYTF
j_call: TRBJ1-1; v_call: TRBV2; clone_size: NA; d_call: TRBD1; cdr3_nt: TGTGCCAGCACCGGGACAGCTAACACTGAAGCTTTCTTT; cdr3_aa: CASTGTANTEAFF
j_call: TRBJ2-3; v_call: TRBV5-6; clone_size: once; d_call: NA; cdr3_nt: TGTGCCAGCAGCTTGGGGGGCAGAACTAGCACAGATACGCAGTATTTT; cdr3_aa: CASSLGGRTSTDTQYF
j_call: TRBJ2-5; v_call: TRBV29-1; clone_size: NA; d_call: TRBD2; cdr3_nt: TGCAGCGTTGAAGAACTAGCGGGAACAGGGGAGACCCAGTACTTC; cdr3_aa: CSVEELAGTGETQYF
j_call: TRBJ1-1; v_call: TRBV29-1; clone_size: NA; d_call: NA; cdr3_nt: TGCAGCGTTGAAGATCCATGGGGGAACACTGAAGCTTTCTTT; cdr3_aa: CSVEDPWGNTEAFF
j_call: TRBJ2-3; v_call: TRBV5-1; clone_size: NA; d_call: NA; cdr3_nt: TGCGCCAGCGGTGGAGTGGGACGCATCACAGATACGCAGTATTTT; cdr3_aa: CASGGVGRITDTQYF
j_call: TRBJ2-4; v_call: TRBV6-1; clone_size: once; d_call: NA; cdr3_nt: TGTGCCATCGGGGGGCTAGCCAAAAACATTCAGTACTTC; cdr3_aa: CAIGGLAKNIQYF
j_call: TRBJ2-2; v_call: TRBV5-1; clone_size: few; d_call: NA; cdr3_nt: TGCGCCAGCAGGGGACTTGATCTTAACACCGGGGAGCTGTTTTTT; cdr3_aa: CASRGLDLNTGELFF
j_call: TRBJ2-1; v_call: TRBV9; clone_size: once; d_call: NA; cdr3_nt: TGTGCCAGCAGCGTAACAGAAAGCTCCTACAATGAGCAGTTCTTC; cdr3_aa: CASSVTESSYNEQFF
j_call: TRBJ1-5; v_call: TRBV27; clone_size: NA; d_call: TRBD1; cdr3_nt: TGTGCCAGCAGTTTATGGACCCCGAGTGACAGGGGGAATCAGCCCCAGCATTTT; cdr3_aa: CASSLWTPSDRGNQPQHF
j_call: TRBJ1-2; v_call: TRBV5-1; clone_size: NA; d_call: TRBD1; cdr3_nt: TGCGCCAGCAGCTTGGGGCCGGACAGGGCCGGTAACTATGGCTACACCTTC; cdr3_aa: CASSLGPDRAGNYGYTF
j_call: TRBJ2-7; v_call: TRBV11-3; clone_size: NA; d_call: NA; cdr3_nt: TGTGCCAGCAGCTACCGGGACGAAAGTATACAGTACTTC; cdr3_aa: CASSYRDESIQYF
j_call: TRBJ1-3; v_call: TRBV29-1; clone_size: NA; d_call: TRBD1; cdr3_nt: TGCAGCGTTGAGGGTTTACAGGGGGCCTCGAGAAACACCATATATTTT; cdr3_aa: CSVEGLQGASRNTIYF
j_call: TRBJ1-6; v_call: TRBV5-1; clone_size: NA; d_call: NA; cdr3_nt: TGCGCCAGCAGCTTGGAGCACCATTCCTATAATTCACCCCTCCACTTT; cdr3_aa: CASSLEHHSYNSPLHF
j_call: TRBJ2-3; v_call: TRBV5-1; clone_size: NA; d_call: TRBD2; cdr3_nt: TGCGCCAGCAGGTCATTCGGGGGGAGGTCGGCGGAGGCAGATTTGGATACGCAGTATTTT; cdr3_aa: CASRSFGGRSAEADLDTQYF
j_call: TRBJ2-7; v_call: TRBV28; clone_size: NA; d_call: TRBD2; cdr3_nt: TGTGCCAGCAGGATCGGTGGGCTAGCGGGAGACGGGGAGCAGTACTTC; cdr3_aa: CASRIGGLAGDGEQYF
j_call: TRBJ2-2; v_call: TRBV5-5; clone_size: NA; d_call: NA; cdr3_nt: TGTGCCAGCAGCTTTTTGGACTCGTACACCGGGGAGCTGTTTTTT; cdr3_aa: CASSFLDSYTGELFF
j_call: TRBJ2-5; v_call: TRBV6-1; clone_size: NA; d_call: NA; cdr3_nt: TGTGCCAGCAGAGGGCAACCAGGGGAGACCCAGTACTTC; cdr3_aa: CASRGQPGETQYF
j_call: TRBJ1-1; v_call: TRBV29-1; clone_size: NA; d_call: NA; cdr3_nt: TGCAGCGCGGACCCGAACACTGAAGCTTTCTTT; cdr3_aa: CSADPNTEAFF
j_call: TRBJ2-1; v_call: TRBV6-1; clone_size: NA; d_call: TRBD2; cdr3_nt: TGTGCCAGCAGGCCAACTCTAGCGGGGGCGCCTGAGCAGTTCTTC; cdr3_aa: CASRPTLAGAPEQFF
j_call: TRBJ2-2; v_call: TRBV6-6; clone_size: once; d_call: NA; cdr3_nt: TGTGCCAGCACCCCAGGGGGGACGCCCGGGGAGCTGTTTTTT; cdr3_aa: CASTPGGTPGELFF
j_call: TRBJ1-2; v_call: TRBV6-5; clone_size: NA; d_call: NA; cdr3_nt: TGTGCCAGCAGTCAACAGGGCAACTATGGCTACACCTTC; cdr3_aa: CASSQQGNYGYTF
j_call: TRBJ1-5; v_call: TRBV28; clone_size: NA; d_call: NA; cdr3_nt: TGTGCCAGCAGTTTATTTCCTTCAGGGATCGGGTTCAATCAGCCCCAGCATTTT; cdr3_aa: CASSLFPSGIGFNQPQHF
j_call: TRBJ1-1; v_call: TRBV28; clone_size: NA; d_call: NA; cdr3_nt: TGTGCCAGCAGTTTACAAAGGGGTACTGAAGCTTTCTTT; cdr3_aa: CASSLQRGTEAFF
j_call: TRBJ1-6; v_call: TRBV5-1; clone_size: NA; d_call: NA; cdr3_nt: TGCGCCAGCAGCTTAACAGGGAGATCCTATAATTCACCCCTCCACTTT; cdr3_aa: CASSLTGRSYNSPLHF
j_call: TRBJ2-1; v_call: TRBV19; clone_size: NA; d_call: TRBD1; cdr3_nt: TGTGCCAGTAGTATAGGGGACAGGTACAATGAGCAGTTCTTC; cdr3_aa: CASSIGDRYNEQFF
j_call: TRBJ2-1; v_call: TRBV5-1; clone_size: NA; d_call: TRBD2; cdr3_nt: TGCGCCAGCAGCTTAAGCGGGGCCCCCTCCTACAATGAGCAGTTCTTC; cdr3_aa: CASSLSGAPSYNEQFF
j_call: TRBJ1-5; v_call: TRBV2; clone_size: NA; d_call: NA; cdr3_nt: TGTGCCAGCAGGAGGGGGTTTAGCAATCAGCCCCAGCATTTT; cdr3_aa: CASRRGFSNQPQHF
j_call: TRBJ2-5; v_call: TRBV5-1; clone_size: once; d_call: TRBD2; cdr3_nt: TGCGCCAGCAGCTTGGCAGTGACTAGCGTGCAGACCCAGTACTTC; cdr3_aa: CASSLAVTSVQTQYF
j_call: TRBJ2-1; v_call: TRBV6-6; clone_size: NA; d_call: NA; cdr3_nt: TGTGCCAGCACCCCGAGCCCCCTCGGTGAGCAGTTCTTC; cdr3_aa: CASTPSPLGEQFF
j_call: TRBJ1-2; v_call: TRBV6-1; clone_size: NA; d_call: NA; cdr3_nt: TGTGCCAGCAGTGAAAACAGGGCCTATGGCTACACCTTC; cdr3_aa: CASSENRAYGYTF
j_call: TRBJ1-5; v_call: TRBV28; clone_size: NA; d_call: NA; cdr3_nt: TGTGCCAGCAGTTTAAAACGGTTTAGCAATCAGCCCCAGCATTTT; cdr3_aa: CASSLKRFSNQPQHF
j_call: TRBJ1-1; v_call: TRBV10-3; clone_size: NA; d_call: TRBD1; cdr3_nt: TGTGCCATCAGGACAGGGGGCGCCGGGAACACTGAAGCTTTCTTT; cdr3_aa: CAIRTGGAGNTEAFF
j_call: TRBJ2-7; v_call: TRBV19; clone_size: once; d_call: TRBD1; cdr3_nt: TGTGCCAGTAGTACGGGACAGGGCTACGAGCAGTACTTC; cdr3_aa: CASSTGQGYEQYF
j_call: TRBJ1-3; v_call: TRBV6-1; clone_size: NA; d_call: NA; cdr3_nt: TGTGCCGGGGGCTCCTCTGGAAACACCATATATTTT; cdr3_aa: CAGGSSGNTIYF
j_call: TRBJ1-5; v_call: TRBV18; clone_size: NA; d_call: TRBD1; cdr3_nt: TGTGCCAGCTCACTAGGGACAGGGGGAAGGAATCAGCCCCAGCATTTT; cdr3_aa: CASSLGTGGRNQPQHF
j_call: TRBJ1-1; v_call: TRBV6-5; clone_size: NA; d_call: TRBD1; cdr3_nt: TGTGCCAGCAGTTGGGCTAATACAGGGGACACTGAAGCTTTCTTT; cdr3_aa: CASSWANTGDTEAFF
j_call: TRBJ2-3; v_call: TRBV5-4; clone_size: NA; d_call: NA; cdr3_nt: TGTGCCAGCAGCCGGCCACGGCAGCACACAGATACGCAGTATTTT; cdr3_aa: CASSRPRQHTDTQYF
j_call: TRBJ1-1; v_call: TRBV10-3; clone_size: NA; d_call: NA; cdr3_nt: TGTGCCATCAGCGATATTGGAGGATGGACTGAAGCTTTCTTT; cdr3_aa: CAISDIGGWTEAFF
j_call: TRBJ1-1; v_call: TRBV7-8; clone_size: few; d_call: NA; cdr3_nt: TGTGCCAGCAGCTTAATTGGGGGGAGCACTGAAGCTTTCTTT; cdr3_aa: CASSLIGGSTEAFF
j_call: TRBJ1-1; v_call: TRBV27; clone_size: once; d_call: TRBD1; cdr3_nt: TGTGCCAGCAGTTCGGGACAGGGGAACACTGAAGCTTTCTTT; cdr3_aa: CASSSGQGNTEAFF
j_call: TRBJ1-1; v_call: TRBV11-2; clone_size: NA; d_call: NA; cdr3_nt: TGTGCCAGCAGCTGGAGGGGGACTGAAGCTTTCTTT; cdr3_aa: CASSWRGTEAFF
j_call: TRBJ2-3; v_call: TRBV5-1; clone_size: NA; d_call: NA; cdr3_nt: TGCGCCAGCAGCTTTGGCGGGACTAGCACAGATACGCAGTATTTT; cdr3_aa: CASSFGGTSTDTQYF
j_call: TRBJ1-4; v_call: TRBV5-4; clone_size: NA; d_call: NA; cdr3_nt: TGTGCCAGCAGCTCCAGGGGAGGTGAAAAACTGTTTTTT; cdr3_aa: CASSSRGGEKLFF
j_call: TRBJ1-4; v_call: TRBV7-9; clone_size: NA; d_call: NA; cdr3_nt: TGTGCCAGCAGCGTTGGAGACGAAAAACTGTTTTTT; cdr3_aa: CASSVGDEKLFF
j_call: TRBJ2-7; v_call: TRBV5-1; clone_size: few; d_call: NA; cdr3_nt: TGCGCCAGCAGCTTTTTGGGTCTCACCTACGAGCAGTACTTC; cdr3_aa: CASSFLGLTYEQYF
j_call: TRBJ2-5; v_call: TRBV6-1; clone_size: NA; d_call: NA; cdr3_nt: TGTGCCAGCAGCTGGGTTCAACCCCAAGAGACCCAGTACTTC; cdr3_aa: CASSWVQPQETQYF
j_call: TRBJ2-4; v_call: TRBV18; clone_size: NA; d_call: NA; cdr3_nt: TGTGCCAGCCTCACTACCGGGAACATTCAGTACTTC; cdr3_aa: CASLTTGNIQYF